This TCR beta chain was identified in a study of cytomegalovirus exposure and HLA in healthy donors. PCR primers comprised 60 Vbeta and 13 Jbeta primers. Assay: immunoSEQ multiplex PCR; the TCRdb copy retains only in-frame clones and omits some. The sample yields around 150,000 clones, approximately 81% seen once. Germline assignment: CDR1 LNHDA and CDR2 SQIVND (reference sequence). The CDR3 contains 15 residues. Trimming shortened V by 5 bases and J by 3 bases, and 15 bases separated the two germline ends. The TCR originated in a young man in good health and CMV-seronegative. Material for sequencing was PBMCs. This chain connects TRBV19 to TRBJ2-3, with D perhaps TRBD1 (6 bases). The CDR3, as DNA: TGTGCCAGTAGTGCCCGGGACACCAGAACAGATACGCAGTATTTT. This translates into CASSARDTRTDTQYF.